This is a list of T cell receptor beta chains from one sample in a study of radiotherapy plus CTLA-4 blockade in lung cancer. The table came from immunoSEQ multiplex PCR; TCRdb's copy has only in-frame clones and leaves some out. The repertoire holds under 55,000 clones, with under 85% as singletons. This specimen was peripheral blood, taken from a patient treated with radiotherapy plus ipilimumab. The receptors here all came from a human donor with non-small cell lung cancer who had a partial response to radiotherapy plus ipilimumab. Each CDR3 is given with its conserved first and last residue. D genes are given only for firm matches. Not every row has a clone size; where given, it reads once, few, many or a size class.

v_gene: TRBV19; j_gene: TRBJ2-7; abundance: .; d_gene: TRBD2; CDR3aa: CASKRPGGGYEQYF; CDR3nt: TGTGCCAGTAAACGCCCCGGCGGGGGCTACGAGCAGTACTTC
v_gene: TRBV21-1; j_gene: TRBJ1-1; abundance: .; d_gene: .; CDR3aa: CASSQTLGVKGVMGTEAFF; CDR3nt: TGTGCCAGCAGCCAAACCTTGGGGGTGAAGGGGGTGATGGGCACTGAAGCTTTCTTT
v_gene: TRBV19; j_gene: TRBJ2-2; abundance: large; d_gene: TRBD2; CDR3aa: CASSIESGGPNTGELFF; CDR3nt: TGTGCCAGTAGTATTGAGAGCGGGGGGCCGAACACCGGGGAGCTGTTTTTT
v_gene: TRBV7-2; j_gene: TRBJ2-1; abundance: .; d_gene: TRBD2; CDR3aa: CASSLSGASGEHYNEQFF; CDR3nt: TGTGCCAGCAGCTTATCCGGGGCTAGCGGGGAGCACTACAATGAGCAGTTCTTC
v_gene: TRBV9; j_gene: TRBJ2-3; abundance: .; d_gene: TRBD2; CDR3aa: CASSVSGARGDTQYF; CDR3nt: TGTGCCAGCAGCGTTAGCGGGGCCCGGGGAGATACGCAGTATTTT
v_gene: TRBV14; j_gene: TRBJ1-4; abundance: .; d_gene: TRBD1; CDR3aa: CASSQARTGIREKLFF; CDR3nt: TGTGCCAGCAGCCAAGCTAGGACAGGGATACGGGAAAAACTGTTTTTT
v_gene: TRBV28; j_gene: TRBJ2-2; abundance: .; d_gene: TRBD1; CDR3aa: CASSLRGTGNTGELFF; CDR3nt: TGTGCCAGCAGTTTAAGAGGGACAGGGAACACCGGGGAGCTGTTTTTT
v_gene: TRBV19; j_gene: TRBJ2-3; abundance: few; d_gene: TRBD2; CDR3aa: CASSQTSGGASGDTQYF; CDR3nt: TGTGCCAGTAGCCAGACTAGCGGGGGGGCCTCGGGAGATACGCAGTATTTT
v_gene: TRBV5-6; j_gene: TRBJ2-5; abundance: .; d_gene: .; CDR3aa: CASSLVQDQETQYF; CDR3nt: TGTGCCAGCAGCTTGGTACAGGATCAAGAGACCCAGTACTTC
v_gene: TRBV5-1; j_gene: TRBJ1-6; abundance: .; d_gene: .; CDR3aa: CASSLAGRSPLHF; CDR3nt: TGCGCCAGCAGCTTGGCAGGGAGGTCACCCCTCCACTTT
v_gene: TRBV5-1; j_gene: TRBJ1-1; abundance: .; d_gene: TRBD1; CDR3aa: CASSPGDRGYGTEAFF; CDR3nt: TGCGCCAGCAGCCCGGGGGACAGGGGGTACGGCACTGAAGCTTTCTTT
v_gene: TRBV7-6; j_gene: TRBJ2-2; abundance: .; d_gene: TRBD1; CDR3aa: CASSLWTGHGELFF; CDR3nt: TGTGCCAGCAGCTTATGGACAGGGCACGGGGAGCTGTTTTTT
v_gene: TRBV7-2; j_gene: TRBJ2-5; abundance: few; d_gene: .; CDR3aa: CASSLGQGQETQYF; CDR3nt: TGTGCCAGCAGCTTAGGGCAGGGTCAAGAGACCCAGTACTTC
v_gene: TRBV28; j_gene: TRBJ1-5; abundance: .; d_gene: TRBD1; CDR3aa: CASSPSNQGEQPQHF; CDR3nt: TGTGCCAGCAGCCCATCCAATCAGGGGGAACAGCCCCAGCATTTT
v_gene: TRBV6-5; j_gene: TRBJ1-1; abundance: .; d_gene: .; CDR3aa: CASSRVQGNTEAFF; CDR3nt: TGTGCCAGCAGTCGCGTACAGGGGAACACTGAAGCTTTCTTT
v_gene: TRBV7-9; j_gene: TRBJ1-1; abundance: .; d_gene: .; CDR3aa: CASSLSGVNEAFF; CDR3nt: TGTGCCAGCAGCTTATCAGGGGTGAATGAAGCTTTCTTT
v_gene: TRBV9; j_gene: TRBJ2-2; abundance: .; d_gene: TRBD1; CDR3aa: CASSARDRGLTGELFF; CDR3nt: TGTGCCAGCAGCGCCCGGGACAGGGGGCTCACCGGGGAGCTGTTTTTT
v_gene: TRBV6-6; j_gene: TRBJ1-6; abundance: few; d_gene: .; CDR3aa: CASSPGRMGSPLHF; CDR3nt: TGTGCCAGCAGTCCGGGGAGAATGGGTTCACCCCTCCACTTT
v_gene: TRBV9; j_gene: TRBJ1-1; abundance: .; d_gene: .; CDR3aa: CASSVVGTSVNTEAFF; CDR3nt: TGTGCCAGCAGCGTAGTGGGTACGAGCGTGAACACTGAAGCTTTCTTT
v_gene: TRBV9; j_gene: TRBJ1-1; abundance: .; d_gene: .; CDR3aa: CASSTTGQNTEAFF; CDR3nt: TGTGCCAGCAGCACTACTGGACAGAACACTGAAGCTTTCTTT
v_gene: TRBV7-6; j_gene: TRBJ2-1; abundance: few; d_gene: TRBD2; CDR3aa: CASSLRLAGGYNEQFF; CDR3nt: TGTGCCAGCAGCCTCCGACTAGCGGGGGGCTACAATGAGCAGTTCTTC
v_gene: TRBV11-2; j_gene: TRBJ2-2; abundance: .; d_gene: TRBD2; CDR3aa: CASSPGLRGDTGELFF; CDR3nt: TGTGCCAGCAGCCCCGGACTCCGGGGGGACACCGGGGAGCTGTTTTTT
v_gene: TRBV6-1; j_gene: TRBJ2-1; abundance: .; d_gene: TRBD1; CDR3aa: CATTRDRALYNEQFF; CDR3nt: TGTGCTACCACGAGGGACAGGGCCCTCTACAATGAGCAGTTCTTC
v_gene: TRBV6-5; j_gene: TRBJ1-2; abundance: .; d_gene: .; CDR3aa: CASSPSEQGFYGYTF; CDR3nt: TGTGCCAGCAGTCCAAGCGAACAGGGCTTCTATGGCTACACCTTC
v_gene: TRBV19; j_gene: TRBJ1-1; abundance: .; d_gene: .; CDR3aa: CASRHTQGMGDTEAFF; CDR3nt: TGTGCCAGTAGACACACCCAGGGGATGGGGGACACTGAAGCTTTCTTT
v_gene: TRBV5-8; j_gene: TRBJ2-1; abundance: .; d_gene: TRBD2; CDR3aa: CASTLLAGGLPGSYNEQFF; CDR3nt: TGTGCCAGCACCCTACTAGCGGGGGGGCTACCTGGCTCCTACAATGAGCAGTTCTTC
v_gene: TRBV5-1; j_gene: TRBJ2-1; abundance: few; d_gene: .; CDR3aa: CASSFGSPGNEQFF; CDR3nt: TGCGCCAGCAGCTTCGGGTCCCCCGGGAATGAGCAGTTCTTC
v_gene: TRBV28; j_gene: TRBJ1-2; abundance: .; d_gene: .; CDR3aa: CASSPLKTETDGYTF; CDR3nt: TGTGCCAGCAGTCCGCTCAAGACAGAGACTGACGGCTACACCTTC
v_gene: TRBV7-2; j_gene: TRBJ2-5; abundance: .; d_gene: TRBD2; CDR3aa: CASSSTSGGARHF; CDR3nt: TGTGCCAGCAGCTCAACTAGCGGGGGGGCCCGGCACTTC
v_gene: TRBV29-1; j_gene: TRBJ1-4; abundance: .; d_gene: TRBD1; CDR3aa: CSVEARTGVEKLFF; CDR3nt: TGCAGCGTTGAAGCCAGGACAGGGGTGGAAAAACTGTTTTTT
v_gene: TRBV7-2; j_gene: TRBJ1-5; abundance: .; d_gene: .; CDR3aa: CASSLATGGLNLPQHF; CDR3nt: TGTGCCAGCAGCTTAGCTACGGGGGGATTAAACCTACCCCAGCATTTT
v_gene: TRBV7-9; j_gene: TRBJ1-3; abundance: .; d_gene: TRBD1; CDR3aa: CASSSGVQGAGNTIYF; CDR3nt: TGTGCCAGCAGTTCCGGGGTACAGGGGGCTGGAAACACCATATATTTT
v_gene: TRBV5-4; j_gene: TRBJ2-5; abundance: .; d_gene: TRBD1; CDR3aa: CASSTPGQGWETQYF; CDR3nt: TGTGCCAGCAGCACTCCGGGACAGGGGTGGGAGACCCAGTACTTC
v_gene: TRBV30; j_gene: TRBJ1-1; abundance: .; d_gene: .; CDR3aa: CAWSAGSGNTEAFF; CDR3nt: TGTGCCTGGAGCGCGGGGTCTGGGAACACTGAAGCTTTCTTT
v_gene: TRBV7-9; j_gene: TRBJ2-2; abundance: .; d_gene: .; CDR3aa: CASSPDRGRAGELFF; CDR3nt: TGTGCCAGCAGCCCAGACCGAGGGCGGGCCGGGGAGCTGTTTTTT
v_gene: TRBV19; j_gene: TRBJ2-7; abundance: .; d_gene: .; CDR3aa: CASSIGRTYEQYF; CDR3nt: TGTGCCAGTAGTATAGGGCGGACCTACGAGCAGTACTTC
v_gene: TRBV7-2; j_gene: TRBJ2-1; abundance: .; d_gene: .; CDR3aa: CASSARRGASYNEQFF; CDR3nt: TGTGCCAGCAGCGCGCGCCGGGGGGCTTCCTACAATGAGCAGTTCTTC
v_gene: TRBV5-1; j_gene: TRBJ2-5; abundance: .; d_gene: TRBD1; CDR3aa: CASSLDNRGPETQYF; CDR3nt: TGCGCCAGCAGCTTGGATAACAGGGGGCCAGAGACCCAGTACTTC
v_gene: TRBV27; j_gene: TRBJ2-7; abundance: .; d_gene: .; CDR3aa: CASKTGPGEQYF; CDR3nt: TGTGCCAGCAAAACAGGACCCGGCGAGCAGTACTTC
v_gene: TRBV5-6; j_gene: TRBJ1-2; abundance: once; d_gene: .; CDR3aa: CASSLGGQHGYTF; CDR3nt: TGTGCCAGCAGCTTGGGGGGCCAGCATGGCTACACCTTC
v_gene: TRBV9; j_gene: TRBJ1-3; abundance: .; d_gene: .; CDR3aa: CASSVDGTRGNTIYF; CDR3nt: TGTGCCAGCAGCGTAGACGGGACAAGAGGAAACACCATATATTTT
v_gene: TRBV5-5; j_gene: TRBJ1-1; abundance: .; d_gene: TRBD1; CDR3aa: CASSLRDRRSTEAFF; CDR3nt: TGTGCCAGCAGCTTAAGGGACAGGCGGTCCACTGAAGCTTTCTTT
v_gene: TRBV5-1; j_gene: TRBJ2-3; abundance: .; d_gene: TRBD2; CDR3aa: CASSLEGTGGATDTQYF; CDR3nt: TGCGCCAGCAGCTTGGAGGGTACCGGGGGGGCCACAGATACGCAGTATTTT
v_gene: TRBV6-1; j_gene: TRBJ1-3; abundance: .; d_gene: .; CDR3aa: CASSEVGPGAYSGNTIYF; CDR3nt: TGTGCCAGCAGTGAAGTAGGGCCAGGGGCCTACTCTGGAAACACCATATATTTT
v_gene: TRBV6-5; j_gene: TRBJ1-1; abundance: .; d_gene: .; CDR3aa: CASSYSEAVEAFF; CDR3nt: TGTGCCAGCAGTTACTCAGAGGCAGTTGAAGCTTTCTTT
v_gene: TRBV4-3; j_gene: TRBJ1-1; abundance: few; d_gene: .; CDR3aa: CASSQEAGLAEAFF; CDR3nt: TGCGCCAGCAGCCAAGAAGCAGGGTTGGCTGAAGCTTTCTTT
v_gene: TRBV4-2; j_gene: TRBJ2-7; abundance: .; d_gene: .; CDR3aa: CASSQELTYEQYF; CDR3nt: TGTGCCAGCAGCCAAGAGCTAACCTACGAGCAGTACTTC
v_gene: TRBV9; j_gene: TRBJ1-2; abundance: .; d_gene: .; CDR3aa: CASDPGGASTF; CDR3nt: TGTGCCAGCGACCCAGGCGGGGCTAGCACCTTC
v_gene: TRBV23-1; j_gene: TRBJ2-7; abundance: once; d_gene: .; CDR3aa: CASSHQGSDYEQYF; CDR3nt: TGCGCCAGCAGTCATCAGGGGTCGGACTACGAGCAGTACTTC
v_gene: TRBV7-3; j_gene: TRBJ1-6; abundance: .; d_gene: .; CDR3aa: CASSIMRDSPLHF; CDR3nt: TGTGCCAGCAGCATTATGAGGGATTCACCCCTCCACTTT
v_gene: TRBV5-4; j_gene: TRBJ2-7; abundance: few; d_gene: .; CDR3aa: CASSPSQAGFHEQYF; CDR3nt: TGTGCCAGCAGTCCCAGTCAGGCAGGGTTCCACGAGCAGTACTTC
v_gene: TRBV5-4; j_gene: TRBJ1-2; abundance: .; d_gene: .; CDR3aa: CASSLGLAEASNGYTF; CDR3nt: TGTGCCAGCAGCTTGGGTCTGGCGGAAGCTAGCAATGGCTACACCTTC